Shown below are 10 T cell receptor beta chains from a single sample sequenced in a study of graft-versus-host responses after intestinal transplantation (dated by TCRdb to the early 2020s). Library construction relied on the immunoSEQ multiplex PCR assay. What TCRdb holds here is the immuneACCESS table cut down to in-frame rearrangements. Part of the clones is not present; checked against another copy, under half of the missing clones reflect an unresolved V gene, and the others are unexplained. The sample records about 24,000 clones, around 40% of which are singletons. The ten largest clonotypes hold approximately 0.7% of the sample. Explained via the paper, the time point label denotes: cells obtained before transplantation from donor or recipient. The sample here was alloreactive CD4+ T cells from a mixed lymphocyte reaction culture, taken before intestinal transplant. The label giving this sample's cell subset or site can be read as: CFSE-low proliferating T cells sorted from roughly 6-day pre-transplant mixed lymphocyte reaction (GvH or HvG direction). These receptors were obtained from a human patient who received an intestinal transplant.

The chain links TRBV10-3 to TRBJ1-5; the match to TRBD1 covers 11 bases. Germline CDR1 is ENHRY and CDR2 is SYGVKD. V lost 4 bases and J lost 0; bases outside the gene matches: 8. The CDR3 runs to 18 residues. The CDR3 sequence: CAISGPGQGGGSNQPQHF. The CDR3 DNA is TGTGCCATCAGTGGACCGGGACAGGGGGGGGGTAGCAATCAGCCCCAGCATTTT.

Sample share makes this clone medium-sized. The chain has TRBV6-1 and TRBJ2-7; the match to TRBD1 covers 9 bases. The CDR3 runs 15 residues. Germline trimming cut 3 bases from V and 4 bases from J; bases unmatched to any gene: 7. Per the germline V gene, CDR1 is MNHNS and CDR2 is SASEGT. The CDR3 protein is CASSDGTGSWYEQYF. The CDR3 DNA follows: TGTGCCAGCAGTGATGGGACAGGGAGTTGGTACGAGCAGTACTTC.

The CDR3 DNA sequence: TGTGCCAGCAGGCCTGCCGGGGGATCTAACTATGGCTACACCTTC. Protein sequence: CASRPAGGSNYGYTF. V usage is TRBV6-5 and J usage is TRBJ1-2; tentatively, D is TRBD1 (5 bases). The CDR3 spans 15 residues. Germline V gives CDR1 MNHEY, CDR2 SVGAGI. Trimming removed 6 bases from V and 0 bases from J, with 14 bases in between.

This chain links TRBV27 with TRBJ2-7, with D possibly matching TRBD2 (6 bases). The germline V gene encodes CDR1 MNHEY and CDR2 SMNVEV (reference sequence). V was cut by 2 bases and J by 3 bases, with 8 bases left in between. The CDR3 covers 13 residues. CDR3: CASSLVGGYEQYF. For the CDR3, the DNA is TGTGCCAGCAGTTTAGTGGGAGGCTACGAGCAGTACTTC.

The chain combines TRBV5-1 with TRBJ1-2, with 7 bases identical to TRBD1. The CDR3 loop spans 13 amino acids. J gave up 4 bases and V 4 bases, and 4 bases lay outside the gene matches. The germline V gene has CDR1 SGHRS and CDR2 YFSETQ. The CDR3 region is CASSLRGAYGYTF. CDR3 nucleotide sequence: TGCGCCAGCAGCCTCAGGGGGGCCTATGGCTACACCTTC.

V gene TRBV30 combines with J gene TRBJ1-6; D possibly corresponds to TRBD1 (5 bases). The CDR3 spans 13 residues. V shed 0 bases and J shed 10 bases, with 10 bases lying between them. Germline values: CDR1 GTSNPN, CDR2 SVGIG (reference sequence). The CDR3 DNA reads TGTGCCTGGAGTGTACGCGGGGGATCACCCCTCCACTTT. Translation gives CAWSVRGGSPLHF.

The V and J genes are TRBV2 and TRBJ1-5, with D uncertain. Germline assignment: CDR1 SNHLY and CDR2 FYNNEI. The ends were cut back, 2 bases at V and 5 bases at J, with 10 bases in the middle. This CDR3 region has 14 residues. CDR3 protein: CASSESAAYQPQHF. The CDR3 DNA is TGTGCCAGCAGTGAATCGGCAGCGTATCAGCCCCAGCATTTT.

V gene TRBV7-2 combines with J gene TRBJ1-2; D is unresolved. CDR1 and CDR2 from the germline V gene are SGHTA and FQGNSA. Trimming shortened V by 2 bases and J by 2 bases, and 6 bases separated the two germline ends. The CDR3 runs to 13 residues. CDR3 protein: CASSLNINYGYTF. In DNA form, the CDR3 reads TGTGCCAGCAGCTTAAATATCAACTATGGCTACACCTTC.

This rearrangement joins TRBV29-1 to TRBJ2-7; D is perhaps TRBD1 (6 bases). V was trimmed by 7 bases and J by 3 bases, leaving 13 bases between them. The CDR3 extends over 12 amino acids. CDR1 SQVTM and CDR2 ANQGSEA come from the germline V gene. The CDR3 DNA reads as TGCAGCGGGTGGACAGATCACTACGAGCAGTACTTC. It codes for CSGWTDHYEQYF.

The genes are TRBV7-2 and TRBJ1-5; maybe TRBD1 (5 bases). Looked up from germline, CDR1 is SGHTA and CDR2 is FQGNSA. CDR3 length: 15 amino acids. Trimming shortened V by 1 base and J by 4 bases, and 11 bases separated the two germline ends. CDR3 nucleotides: TGTGCCAGCAGCTTAGAAACAGGAAGGAATCAGCCCCAGCATTTT. The encoded protein is CASSLETGRNQPQHF.